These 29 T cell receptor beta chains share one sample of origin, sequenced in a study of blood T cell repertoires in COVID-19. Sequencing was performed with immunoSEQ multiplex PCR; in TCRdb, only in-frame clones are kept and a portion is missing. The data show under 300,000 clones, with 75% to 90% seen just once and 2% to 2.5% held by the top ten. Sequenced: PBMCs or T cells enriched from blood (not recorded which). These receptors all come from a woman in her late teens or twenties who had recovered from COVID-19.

DNA for the CDR3: TGTGCCAGCAGCTCTAGAGGAAACACCATATATTTT. It encodes CASSSRGNTIYF. The chain has TRBV11-2 and TRBJ1-3, with D unclear. The V end lost 4 bases, the J end lost 4 bases, and 5 bases lay between the germline ends. Germline values: CDR1 SGHAT, CDR2 FQNNGV. The CDR3 totals 12 residues. Full variable domain (missing parts from reference TRBV11-2 and TRBJ1-3): EAGVAQSPRYKIIEKRQSVAFWCNPISGHATLYWYQQILGQGPKLLIQFQNNGVVDDSQLPKDRFSAERLKGVDSTLKIQPAKLEDSAVYLCASSSRGNTIYFGEGSWLTVV.

The CDR3 loop is CASSRQGNEQFF. As DNA, the CDR3 is TGTGCCAGCAGCCGACAGGGAAATGAGCAGTTCTTC. The rearrangement joins TRBV28 to TRBJ2-1; 7 bases map to TRBD1. Germline trimming cut 6 bases from V and 7 bases from J; bases unmatched to any gene: 3. Per the germline V gene, CDR1 is MDHEN and CDR2 is SYDVKM. There are 12 residues in the CDR3.

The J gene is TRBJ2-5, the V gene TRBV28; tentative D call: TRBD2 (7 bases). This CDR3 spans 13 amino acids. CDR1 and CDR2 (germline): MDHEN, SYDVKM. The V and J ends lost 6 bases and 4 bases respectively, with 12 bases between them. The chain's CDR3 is CASRGGAVETQYF. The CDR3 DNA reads TGTGCCAGCAGGGGGGGGGCGGTAGAGACCCAGTACTTC.

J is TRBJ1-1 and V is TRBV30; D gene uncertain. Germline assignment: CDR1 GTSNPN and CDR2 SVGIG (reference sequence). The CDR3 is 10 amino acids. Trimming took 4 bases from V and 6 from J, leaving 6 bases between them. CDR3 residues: CAWTGSEAFF. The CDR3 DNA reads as TGTGCCTGGACCGGGTCTGAAGCTTTCTTT.

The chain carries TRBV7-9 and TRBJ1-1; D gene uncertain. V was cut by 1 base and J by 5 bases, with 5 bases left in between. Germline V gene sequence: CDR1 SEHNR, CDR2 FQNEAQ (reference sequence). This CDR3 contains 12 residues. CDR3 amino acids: CASSLGETEAFF. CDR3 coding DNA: TGTGCCAGCAGCTTAGGGGAGACTGAAGCTTTCTTT.

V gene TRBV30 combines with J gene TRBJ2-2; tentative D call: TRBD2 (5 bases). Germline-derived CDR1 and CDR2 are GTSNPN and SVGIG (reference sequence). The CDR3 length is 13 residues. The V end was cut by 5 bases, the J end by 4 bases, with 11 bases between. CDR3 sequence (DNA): TGTGCCTGGTCGCAAGGAGGCACCGGGGAGCTGTTTTTT. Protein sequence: CAWSQGGTGELFF.

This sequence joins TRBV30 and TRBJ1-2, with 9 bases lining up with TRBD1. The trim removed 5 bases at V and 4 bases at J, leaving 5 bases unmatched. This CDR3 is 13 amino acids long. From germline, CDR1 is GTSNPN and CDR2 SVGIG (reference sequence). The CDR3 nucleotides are TGTGCCTGGGCCGGACAGGGGCGCTATGGCTACACCTTC. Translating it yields CAWAGQGRYGYTF.

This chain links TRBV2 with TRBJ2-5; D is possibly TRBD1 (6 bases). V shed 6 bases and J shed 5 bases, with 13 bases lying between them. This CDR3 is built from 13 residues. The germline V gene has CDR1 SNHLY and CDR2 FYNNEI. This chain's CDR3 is CASREAGEETQYF. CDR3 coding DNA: TGTGCCAGCAGGGAGGCAGGGGAGGAGACCCAGTACTTC.

The CDR3 here is CASSSTGTGGADTQYF. The CDR3 region has the DNA TGTGCCAGTAGTTCTACCGGGACAGGGGGCGCAGATACGCAGTATTTT. The chain joins TRBV19 to TRBJ2-3, with TRBD1 identical over 12 bases. Trimming cost V 5 bases and J 4 bases; bases outside gene matches: 7. The CDR3 runs 16 residues. Germline lookup yields CDR1 LNHDA and CDR2 SQIVND (reference sequence).

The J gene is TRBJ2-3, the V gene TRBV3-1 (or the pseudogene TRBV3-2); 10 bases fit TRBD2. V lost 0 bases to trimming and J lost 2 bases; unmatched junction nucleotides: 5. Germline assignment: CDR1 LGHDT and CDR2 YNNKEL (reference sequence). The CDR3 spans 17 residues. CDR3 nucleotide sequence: TGTGCCAGCAGCCAAGACTGGCTAGCGGGGGTCACAGATACGCAGTATTTT. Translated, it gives CASSQDWLAGVTDTQYF.

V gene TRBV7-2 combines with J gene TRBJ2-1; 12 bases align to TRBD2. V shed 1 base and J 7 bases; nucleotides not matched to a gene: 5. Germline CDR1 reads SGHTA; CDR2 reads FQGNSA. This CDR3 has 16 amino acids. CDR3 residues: CASSLVLAGGRNEQFF. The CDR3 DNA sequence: TGTGCCAGCAGCTTAGTCCTAGCGGGGGGGAGGAATGAGCAGTTCTTC.

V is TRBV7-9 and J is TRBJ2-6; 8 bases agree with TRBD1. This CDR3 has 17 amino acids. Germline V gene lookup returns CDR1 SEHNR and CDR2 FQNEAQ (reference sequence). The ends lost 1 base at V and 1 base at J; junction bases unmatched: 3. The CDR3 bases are TGTGCCAGCAGCTTAGGAGACAGGGGTTCTGGGGCCAACGTCCTGACTTTC. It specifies CASSLGDRGSGANVLTF.

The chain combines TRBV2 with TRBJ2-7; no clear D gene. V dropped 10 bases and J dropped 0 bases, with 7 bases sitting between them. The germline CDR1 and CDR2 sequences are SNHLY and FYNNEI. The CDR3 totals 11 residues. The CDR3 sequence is CAIRHSYEQYF. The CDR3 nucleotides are TGTGCCATCCGACACTCCTACGAGCAGTACTTC.

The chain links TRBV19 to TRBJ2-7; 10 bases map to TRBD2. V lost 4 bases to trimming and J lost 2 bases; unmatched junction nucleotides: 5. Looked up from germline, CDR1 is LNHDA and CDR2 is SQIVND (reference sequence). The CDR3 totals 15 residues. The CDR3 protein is CASSRAGGRTYEQYF. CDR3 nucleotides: TGTGCCAGTAGTAGAGCGGGGGGGAGGACCTACGAGCAGTACTTC. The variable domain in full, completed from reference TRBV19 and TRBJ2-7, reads DGGITQSPKYLFRKEGQNVTLSCEQNLNHDAMYWYRQDPGQGLRLIYYSQIVNDFQKGDIAEGYSVSREKKESFPLTVTSAQKNPTAFYLCASSRAGGRTYEQYFGPGTRLTVT.

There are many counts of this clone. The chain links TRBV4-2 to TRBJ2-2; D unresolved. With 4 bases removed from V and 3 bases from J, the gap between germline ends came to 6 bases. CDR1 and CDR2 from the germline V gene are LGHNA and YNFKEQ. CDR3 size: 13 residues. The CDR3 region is CASSPTDTGELFF. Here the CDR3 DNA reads TGTGCCAGCAGCCCCACTGACACCGGGGAGCTGTTTTTT.

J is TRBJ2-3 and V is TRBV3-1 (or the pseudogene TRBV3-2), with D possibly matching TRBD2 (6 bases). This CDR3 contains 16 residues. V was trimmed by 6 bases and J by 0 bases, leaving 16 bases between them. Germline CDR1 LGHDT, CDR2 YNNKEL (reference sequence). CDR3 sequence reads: CASSPLAASSTDTQYF. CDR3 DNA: TGTGCCAGCAGTCCACTAGCAGCATCTAGCACAGATACGCAGTATTTT.

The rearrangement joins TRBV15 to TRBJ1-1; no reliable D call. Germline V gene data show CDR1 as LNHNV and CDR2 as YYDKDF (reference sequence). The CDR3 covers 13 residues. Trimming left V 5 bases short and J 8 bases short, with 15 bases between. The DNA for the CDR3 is TGTGCCACCAGCCCGAACGAGTCTTCCGAAGCTTTCTTT. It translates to CATSPNESSEAFF.

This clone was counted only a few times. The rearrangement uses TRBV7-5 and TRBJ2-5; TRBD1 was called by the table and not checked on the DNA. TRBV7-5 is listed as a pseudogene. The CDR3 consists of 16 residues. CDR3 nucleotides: TGTGCCAGAAGCAATACAGACCTACCCAGGGGGGAGACCCAGTACTTC. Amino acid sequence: CARSNTDLPRGETQYF.

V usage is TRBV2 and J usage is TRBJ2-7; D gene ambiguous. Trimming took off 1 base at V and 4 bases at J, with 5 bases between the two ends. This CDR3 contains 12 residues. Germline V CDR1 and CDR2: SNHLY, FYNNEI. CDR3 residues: CASSEDEYEQYF. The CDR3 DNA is TGTGCCAGCAGTGAAGACGAGTACGAGCAGTACTTC.

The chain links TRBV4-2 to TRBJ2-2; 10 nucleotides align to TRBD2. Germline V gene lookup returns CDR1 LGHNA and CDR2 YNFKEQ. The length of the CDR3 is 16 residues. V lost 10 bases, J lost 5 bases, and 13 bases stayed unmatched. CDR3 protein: CATGSAGGPRTGELFF. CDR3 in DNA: TGTGCCACCGGGTCAGCGGGGGGGCCGAGGACCGGGGAGCTGTTTTTT.

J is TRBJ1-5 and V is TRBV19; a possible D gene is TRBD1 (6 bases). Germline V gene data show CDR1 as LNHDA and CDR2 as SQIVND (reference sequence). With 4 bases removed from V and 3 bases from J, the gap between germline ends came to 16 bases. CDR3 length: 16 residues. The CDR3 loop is CASSRTEIDINQPQHF. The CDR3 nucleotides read TGTGCCAGTAGTAGGACAGAAATCGACATCAATCAGCCCCAGCATTTT.

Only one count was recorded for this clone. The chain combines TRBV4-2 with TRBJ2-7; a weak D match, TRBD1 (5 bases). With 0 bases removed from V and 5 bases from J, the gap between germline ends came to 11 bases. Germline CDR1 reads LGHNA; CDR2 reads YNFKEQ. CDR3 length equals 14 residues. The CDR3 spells CASSQDGEGDEQYF. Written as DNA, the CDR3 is TGTGCCAGCAGCCAAGATGGGGAAGGGGACGAGCAGTACTTC.

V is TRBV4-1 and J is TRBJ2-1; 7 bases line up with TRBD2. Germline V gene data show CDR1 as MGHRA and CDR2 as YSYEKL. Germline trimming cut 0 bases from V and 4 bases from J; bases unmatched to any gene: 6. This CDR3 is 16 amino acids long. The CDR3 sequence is CASSQDSGGDYNEQFF. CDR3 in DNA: TGCGCCAGCAGCCAAGATTCTGGGGGGGATTACAATGAGCAGTTCTTC.

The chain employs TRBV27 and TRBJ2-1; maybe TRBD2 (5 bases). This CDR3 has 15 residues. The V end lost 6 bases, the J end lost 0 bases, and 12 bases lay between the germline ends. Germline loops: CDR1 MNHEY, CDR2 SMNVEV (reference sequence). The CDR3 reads CASRVGGRSYNEQFF. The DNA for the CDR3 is TGTGCCAGCAGGGTAGGAGGACGCTCCTACAATGAGCAGTTCTTC.

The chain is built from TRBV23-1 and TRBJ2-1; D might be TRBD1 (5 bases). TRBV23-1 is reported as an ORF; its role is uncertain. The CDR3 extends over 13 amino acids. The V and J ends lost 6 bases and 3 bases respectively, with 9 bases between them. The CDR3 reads CASSHRIYNEQFF. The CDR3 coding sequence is TGCGCCAGCAGCCACAGGATCTACAATGAGCAGTTCTTC.

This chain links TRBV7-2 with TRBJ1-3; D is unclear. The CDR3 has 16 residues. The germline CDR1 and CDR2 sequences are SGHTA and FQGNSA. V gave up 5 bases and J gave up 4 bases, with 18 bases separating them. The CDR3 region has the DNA TGTGCCAGCAGCCTGTTCGGAGGCGCTCCCGGAAACACCATATATTTT. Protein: CASSLFGGAPGNTIYF.

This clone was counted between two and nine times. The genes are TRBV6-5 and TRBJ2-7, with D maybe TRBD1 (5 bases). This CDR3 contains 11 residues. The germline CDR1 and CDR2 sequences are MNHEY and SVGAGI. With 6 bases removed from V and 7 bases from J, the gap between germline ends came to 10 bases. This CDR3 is CASRDNREQYF. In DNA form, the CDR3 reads TGTGCCAGCAGGGACAACAGGGAGCAGTACTTC.

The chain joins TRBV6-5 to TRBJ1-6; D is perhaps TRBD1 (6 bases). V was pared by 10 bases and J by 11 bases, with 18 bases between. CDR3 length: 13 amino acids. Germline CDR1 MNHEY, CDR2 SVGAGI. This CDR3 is CATSRGARTPLHF. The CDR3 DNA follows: TGTGCCACCTCGCGGGGGGCCAGGACACCCCTCCACTTT.

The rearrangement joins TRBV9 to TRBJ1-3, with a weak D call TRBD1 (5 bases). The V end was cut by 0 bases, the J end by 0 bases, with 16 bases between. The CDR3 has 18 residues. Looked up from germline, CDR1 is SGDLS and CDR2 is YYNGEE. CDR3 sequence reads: CASSVGGHWTLSGNTIYF. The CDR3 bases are TGTGCCAGCAGCGTAGGGGGTCATTGGACACTCTCTGGAAACACCATATATTTT. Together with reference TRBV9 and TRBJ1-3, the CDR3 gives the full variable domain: DSGVTQTPKHLITATGQRVTLRCSPRSGDLSVYWYQQSLDQGLQFLIQYYNGEERAKGNILERFSAQQFPDLHSELNLSSLELGDSALYFCASSVGGHWTLSGNTIYFGEGSWLTVV.